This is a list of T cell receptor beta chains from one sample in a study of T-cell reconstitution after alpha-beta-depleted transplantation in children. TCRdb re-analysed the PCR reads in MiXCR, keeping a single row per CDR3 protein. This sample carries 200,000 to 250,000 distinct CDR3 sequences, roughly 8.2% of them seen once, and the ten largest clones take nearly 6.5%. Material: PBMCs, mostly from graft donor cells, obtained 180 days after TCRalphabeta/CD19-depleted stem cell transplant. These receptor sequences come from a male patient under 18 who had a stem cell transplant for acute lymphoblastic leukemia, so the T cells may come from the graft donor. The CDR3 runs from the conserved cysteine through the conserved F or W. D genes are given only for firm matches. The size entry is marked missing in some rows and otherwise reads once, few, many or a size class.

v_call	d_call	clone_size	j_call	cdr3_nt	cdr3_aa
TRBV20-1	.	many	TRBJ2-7	TGCAGTGCTCATAGCTACGAGCAGTACTTC	CSAHSYEQYF
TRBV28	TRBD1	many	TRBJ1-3	TGTGCCGGACAGGGAGGGAAAATGAACACCATATATTTT	CAGQGGKMNTIYF
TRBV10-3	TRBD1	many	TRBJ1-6	TGTGCCATCAGTAATACAGGGGGCACTTCACCCCTCCACTTT	CAISNTGGTSPLHF
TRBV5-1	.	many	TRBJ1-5	TGCGCCAGCAGCTTGGGGAGAGGGCCTCAGCCCCAGCATTTT	CASSLGRGPQPQHF
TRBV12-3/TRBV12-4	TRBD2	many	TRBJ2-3	TGTGCCAGCACTTCGGGACTAGCGACTACAGATACGCAGTATTTT	CASTSGLATTDTQYF
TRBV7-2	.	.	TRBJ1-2	TGTGCCAGCAGCTTGCGGAACAGACCCCTTTATGGCTACACCTTC	CASSLRNRPLYGYTF
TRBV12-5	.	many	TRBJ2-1	TGTGCTAGTGGTTTGGTAGTGCTAGGACAGCGGGTTAACAATGAGCAGTTCTTC	CASGLVVLGQRVNNEQFF
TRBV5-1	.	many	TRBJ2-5	TGCGCCAGCAGCTTGGGACAGGCCCCTCAAGAGACCCAGTACTTC	CASSLGQAPQETQYF
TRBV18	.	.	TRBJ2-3	TGTGCCAGCTCACCAGGGGCAGGTGGGGATACGCAGTATTTT	CASSPGAGGDTQYF
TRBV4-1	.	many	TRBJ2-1	TGCGCCATCGGCCCGTACAATGAGCAGTTCTTC	CAIGPYNEQFF
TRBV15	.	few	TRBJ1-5	TGTGCCACCAGCAGAGATGGAGCTCAGCCCCAGCATTTT	CATSRDGAQPQHF
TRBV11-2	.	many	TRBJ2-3	TGTGCCAGCAGCTTAACGTCTAGTAGAACAGATACGCAGTATTTT	CASSLTSSRTDTQYF
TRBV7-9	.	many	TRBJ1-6	TGTGCCAGCAGCCCCAACAGGGTTCAGGGCCACTTT	CASSPNRVQGHF
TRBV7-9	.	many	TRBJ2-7	TGTGCCAGCAGTCGTACCGGGACGTCTCCCTACGAGCAGTACTTC	CASSRTGTSPYEQYF
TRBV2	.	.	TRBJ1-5	TGTGCCAGCGGCTCCAGGGGAGCGGAGAGCAATCAGCCCCAGCATTTT	CASGSRGAESNQPQHF
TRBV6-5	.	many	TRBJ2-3	TGTGCCGCAAGAGGGAGCACAGATACGCAGTATTTT	CAARGSTDTQYF
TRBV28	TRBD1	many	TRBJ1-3	TGTGCCAGTAGCCGACAGGGTTGGTCTGGAAACACCATATATTTT	CASSRQGWSGNTIYF
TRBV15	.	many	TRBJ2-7	TGTGCCACCAGTCAGGACGGAAACTCCTACGAGCAGTACTTC	CATSQDGNSYEQYF
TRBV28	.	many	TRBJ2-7	TGTGCCAGCAGTTTAGTCGCCGGGACCGGCGAGCAGTACTTC	CASSLVAGTGEQYF
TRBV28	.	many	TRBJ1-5	TGTGCCAGCAGTTTGACAGCGAACAATCAGCCCCAGCATTTT	CASSLTANNQPQHF